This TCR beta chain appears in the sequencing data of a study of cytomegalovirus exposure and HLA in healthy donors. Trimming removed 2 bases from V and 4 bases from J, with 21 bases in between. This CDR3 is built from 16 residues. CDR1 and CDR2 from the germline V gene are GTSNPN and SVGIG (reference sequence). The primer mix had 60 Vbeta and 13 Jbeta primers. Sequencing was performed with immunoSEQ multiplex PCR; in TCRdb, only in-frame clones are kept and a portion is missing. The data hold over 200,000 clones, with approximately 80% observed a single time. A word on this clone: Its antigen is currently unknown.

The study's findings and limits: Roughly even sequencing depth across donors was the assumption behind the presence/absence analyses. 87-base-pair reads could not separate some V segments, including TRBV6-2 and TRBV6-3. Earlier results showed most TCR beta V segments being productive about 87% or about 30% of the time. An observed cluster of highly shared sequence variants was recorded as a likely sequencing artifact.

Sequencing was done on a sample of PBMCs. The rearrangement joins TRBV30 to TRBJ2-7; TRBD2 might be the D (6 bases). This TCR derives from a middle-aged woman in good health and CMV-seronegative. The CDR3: CAWSPLGGVSGYEQYF. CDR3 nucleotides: TGTGCCTGGAGTCCCCTTGGCGGGGTCAGCGGGTACGAGCAGTACTTC.